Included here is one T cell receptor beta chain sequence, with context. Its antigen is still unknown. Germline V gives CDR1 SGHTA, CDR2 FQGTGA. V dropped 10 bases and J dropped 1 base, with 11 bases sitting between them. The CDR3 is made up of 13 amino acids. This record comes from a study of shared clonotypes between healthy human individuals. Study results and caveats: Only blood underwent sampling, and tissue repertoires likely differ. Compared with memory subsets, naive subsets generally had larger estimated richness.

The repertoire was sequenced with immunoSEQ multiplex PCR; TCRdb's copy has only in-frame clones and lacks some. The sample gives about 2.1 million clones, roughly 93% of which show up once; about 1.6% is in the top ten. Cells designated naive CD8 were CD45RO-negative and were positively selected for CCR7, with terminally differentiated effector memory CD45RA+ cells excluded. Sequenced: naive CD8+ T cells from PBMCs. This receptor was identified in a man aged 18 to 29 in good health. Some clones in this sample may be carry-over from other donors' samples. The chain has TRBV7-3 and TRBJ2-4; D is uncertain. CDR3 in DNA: TGTGCCACCTACCGGGCGGCCAAAAACATTCAGTACTTC. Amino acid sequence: CATYRAAKNIQYF.